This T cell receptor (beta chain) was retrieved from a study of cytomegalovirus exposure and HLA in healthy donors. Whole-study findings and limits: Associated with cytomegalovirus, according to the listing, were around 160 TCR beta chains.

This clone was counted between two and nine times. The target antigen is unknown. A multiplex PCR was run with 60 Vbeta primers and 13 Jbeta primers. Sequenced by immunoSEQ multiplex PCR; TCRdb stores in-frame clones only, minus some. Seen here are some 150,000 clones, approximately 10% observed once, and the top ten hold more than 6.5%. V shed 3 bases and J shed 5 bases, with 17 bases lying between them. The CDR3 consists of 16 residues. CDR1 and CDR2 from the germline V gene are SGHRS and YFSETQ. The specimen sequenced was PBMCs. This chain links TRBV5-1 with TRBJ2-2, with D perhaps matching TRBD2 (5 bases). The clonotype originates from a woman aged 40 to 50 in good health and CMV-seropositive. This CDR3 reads CASSSRRTPGTGELFF. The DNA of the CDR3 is TGCGCCAGCAGCTCTAGGAGGACCCCGGGAACCGGGGAGCTGTTTTTT.